These 24 T cell receptor beta chains were sequenced from one sample in a study of blood T cell repertoires in COVID-19. The assay was immunoSEQ multiplex PCR, and TCRdb's table has in-frame clones only and misses some. The sample contains about 370,000 clones, 85% to 90% of which appear only once. Sequencing was done on a sample of PBMCs or T cells enriched from blood (not recorded which). All receptors come from a man younger than 35 who had recovered from COVID-19.

This clone was observed a handful of times. The gene calls are TRBV12-3 or TRBV12-4 and TRBJ2-1; 7 nucleotides agree with TRBD1. The CDR3 is 13 amino acids. The J segment lost 15 bases and the V segment lost 0 bases, leaving 8 bases of the junction unmatched. The CDR3 sequence is CASSLAQGTDRFF. CDR3 bases: TGTGCCAGCAGTTTAGCGCAGGGGACAGATCGGTTCTTC.

The J gene is TRBJ1-4, the V gene TRBV28; D perhaps matches TRBD1 (6 bases). CDR1 is MDHEN, CDR2 SYDVKM, per germline. The CDR3 has 15 residues. Trimming stripped 1 base from V and 1 base from J, with 7 bases between. CDR3 coding DNA: TGTGCCAGCAGTTTATTGACAGGAACTAATGAAAAACTGTTTTTT. It translates to CASSLLTGTNEKLFF.

Only a few counts were recorded for this clone. The chain combines TRBV4-3 with TRBJ2-1, with 7 bases matching TRBD1. Germline V CDR1 and CDR2: LGHNA, YSLEER. V shed 2 bases, J shed 9 bases, and the junction held 7 bases outside the gene matches. The CDR3 spans 14 residues. CDR3 region: CASSQQGNRGEQFF. CDR3 nucleotide sequence: TGCGCCAGCAGCCAACAGGGTAACAGGGGTGAGCAGTTCTTC.

The gene calls are TRBV6-2 or TRBV6-3 and TRBJ1-2; no firm D call. CDR3 size: 11 residues. Germline CDR1 and CDR2: MNHEY and SVGEGT. V lost 6 bases and J lost 7, with 9 bases in between. CDR3 sequence reads: CASSLGSGYTF. The CDR3 DNA is TGTGCCAGCAGCCTGGGGAGTGGCTACACCTTC.

This chain uses TRBV4-1 with TRBJ1-2; D is perhaps TRBD1 (5 bases). The ends were cut back, 4 bases at V and 10 bases at J, with 22 bases in the middle. The CDR3 runs to 15 residues. Germline V CDR1 and CDR2: MGHRA, YSYEKL. In DNA, the CDR3 is TGCGCCAGCAGCCCCGATGCATTAAATGACAGTAACTACACCTTC. This encodes CASSPDALNDSNYTF.

This sequence joins TRBV28 and TRBJ2-2; 7 nucleotides agree with TRBD2. Germline CDR1 reads MDHEN; CDR2 reads SYDVKM. The length of the CDR3 is 15 residues. Trimming at V came to 6 bases and at J to 4 bases, leaving 8 bases not matched to a gene. CDR3 sequence (DNA): TGTGCCAGCAGAGGAGCGGGATCGGGCACCGGGGAGCTGTTTTTT. Encoded protein: CASRGAGSGTGELFF.

The chain uses TRBV4-3 and TRBJ2-1, with 7 bases lining up with TRBD2. Unmatched junction bases numbered 9, after V lost 1 base and J lost 3 bases. CDR1 LGHNA and CDR2 YSLEER come from the germline V gene. CDR3 size: 17 residues. In DNA, the CDR3 is TGCGCCAGCAGCCAAGGACCCTCGGGACTACACTACAATGAGCAGTTCTTC. This encodes CASSQGPSGLHYNEQFF.

The V gene is TRBV7-6, the J gene TRBJ2-1, with no clear D. The CDR3 spans 11 residues. V lost 5 bases and J lost 10, with 9 bases in between. The V gene's germline CDR1 is SGHVS and CDR2 FNYEAQ. The CDR3 bases are TGTGCCAGCAGCCCACAAATCGAGCAGTTCTTC. It encodes CASSPQIEQFF.

This chain joins TRBV21-1 and TRBJ2-1; the table's D call, TRBD1, has no DNA check behind it. TRBV21-1 is reported as a pseudogene. The CDR3 runs to 16 residues. The CDR3 region has the DNA TGTGCCAGCAGCAAAGTAACAGATAGCTCCTACAATGAGCAGTTCTTC. Translation gives CASSKVTDSSYNEQFF.

This clone came up once. The chain carries TRBV6-5 and TRBJ1-2; D not resolved. CDR1 is MNHEY and CDR2 is SVGAGI in the germline V gene. Trimming cost V 0 bases and J 3 bases, with 8 bases left between them. This CDR3 region has 14 residues. In DNA, the CDR3 is TGTGCCAGCAGTTACTCGATCTCGGACTATGGCTACACCTTC. Translated, it gives CASSYSISDYGYTF.

The CDR3 spells CASSNGSPQPEAFF. The CDR3 coding sequence is TGTGCCAGCAGCAATGGGAGTCCGCAGCCTGAAGCTTTCTTT. The rearrangement uses TRBV6-5 and TRBJ1-1; no clear D. This CDR3 comprises 14 residues. The V end lost 6 bases, the J end lost 6 bases, and 17 bases lay between the germline ends. The germline gives CDR1 MNHEY, CDR2 SVGAGI.

The V gene is TRBV5-1, the J gene TRBJ2-2, with TRBD1 identical over 9 bases. The CDR3 loop spans 17 amino acids. V lost 3 bases to trimming and J lost 1 base; unmatched junction nucleotides: 7. CDR1 is SGHRS, CDR2 YFSETQ, per germline. For the CDR3, the DNA is TGCGCCAGCAGCTCAGGGACAGGGAAAAAGAACACCGGGGAGCTGTTTTTT. Its translation: CASSSGTGKKNTGELFF.

The chain joins TRBV13 to TRBJ2-7; weak D call: TRBD2 (5 bases). The V gene lost 5 bases and the J gene lost 3 bases, with 14 bases spanning the gap. The CDR3 loop spans 14 amino acids. Germline V gene sequence: CDR1 PRHDT, CDR2 FYEKMQ (reference sequence). CDR3 bases: TGTGCCAGCAGCCTCTGGGAGATTGGCTACGAGCAGTACTTC. It translates to CASSLWEIGYEQYF.

The chain is built from TRBV27 and TRBJ1-2; 11 bases map to TRBD1. This CDR3 spans 14 amino acids. V was pared by 6 bases and J by 6 bases, with 6 bases of the junction left unmatched. The germline CDR1 and CDR2 sequences are MNHEY and SMNVEV (reference sequence). In nucleotides, the CDR3 is TGTGCCAGCAGGGACAGGGGGCAGGGTAATGGCTACACCTTC. Its protein is CASRDRGQGNGYTF.

Concerning this clone: At the DNA level, this CDR3 is encoded by other sequences in the same sample as well. The V call is TRBV9, the J call TRBJ1-3; D is unclear. The length of the CDR3 is 15 residues. In germline, CDR1 is SGDLS, CDR2 YYNGEE. Trimming took 0 bases from V and 1 from J, leaving 8 bases between them. The CDR3 nucleotides are TGTGCCAGCAGCGTAGGGGGAGTTTCTGGAAACACCATATATTTT. It translates to CASSVGGVSGNTIYF.

The chain is built from TRBV4-3 and TRBJ2-2; maybe TRBD1 (5 bases). Trimming shortened V by 0 bases and J by 4 bases, and 9 bases separated the two germline ends. The CDR3 spans 15 residues. Germline-derived CDR1 and CDR2 are LGHNA and YSLEER. CDR3 protein: CASSQDQGSTGELFF. CDR3 in DNA: TGCGCCAGCAGCCAAGATCAGGGTAGCACCGGGGAGCTGTTTTTT.

V usage is TRBV19 and J usage is TRBJ1-5, with 9 bases lining up with TRBD1. V shed 6 bases, J shed 7 bases, and the junction held 4 bases outside the gene matches. This CDR3 has 13 amino acids. Looked up from germline, CDR1 is LNHDA and CDR2 is SQIVND (reference sequence). CDR3 sequence reads: CASRRQGGQPQHF. The CDR3 DNA reads as TGTGCCAGTAGGCGACAGGGGGGCCAGCCCCAGCATTTT.

The chain combines TRBV7-8 with TRBJ2-7; D is possibly TRBD1 (6 bases). Germline loops: CDR1 SGHVS, CDR2 FQNEAQ. CDR3 length: 18 amino acids. V was cut by 5 bases and J by 9 bases, with 32 bases left in between. As DNA, the CDR3 is TGTGCCAGCAGCCCCGACCGGGGTAGTCCAGGGGAAAGGTTTAGGCAGTACTTC. Protein product: CASSPDRGSPGERFRQYF.

The gene calls are TRBV7-8 and TRBJ1-3; possible D gene TRBD1, 6 bases. In germline, CDR1 is SGHVS, CDR2 FQNEAQ. This CDR3 is built from 16 residues. V was cut by 4 bases and J by 5 bases, with 18 bases left in between. CDR3 sequence reads: CASSSQQGGVRNTIYF. CDR3 DNA: TGTGCCAGCAGCTCACAACAGGGTGGTGTGAGAAACACCATATATTTT.

V usage is TRBV7-8 and J usage is TRBJ2-7, with TRBD1 as a possible D gene (5 bases). This CDR3 contains 15 residues. The germline V and J ends were trimmed by 1 base and 4 bases, with 14 bases remaining between them. Looked up from germline, CDR1 is SGHVS and CDR2 is FQNEAQ. The CDR3 DNA follows: TGTGCCAGCAGCTTAGATAGGACACGACCGTACGAGCAGTACTTC. Translation: CASSLDRTRPYEQYF. The full variable domain, rest sourced from reference TRBV7-8 and TRBJ2-7, is GAGVSQSPRYKVAKRGQDVALRCDPISGHVSLFWYQQALGQGPEFLTYFQNEAQLDKSGLPSDRFFAERPEGSVSTLKIQRTQQEDSAVYLCASSLDRTRPYEQYFGPGTRLTVT.

The genes are TRBV11-2 and TRBJ1-4; TRBD1 matches at 9 bases. Germline values: CDR1 SGHAT, CDR2 FQNNGV. Germline trimming cut 6 bases from V and 7 bases from J; bases unmatched to any gene: 6. The CDR3 contains 14 residues. In DNA form, the CDR3 reads TGTGCCAGCAGGACACAGGGGGCGTCTGAAAAACTGTTTTTT. As protein: CASRTQGASEKLFF.

This chain connects TRBV7-3 to TRBJ2-2; D unresolved. The CDR3 runs to 14 residues. V lost 8 bases and J 0 bases, leaving 10 bases between the germline ends. Germline values: CDR1 SGHTA, CDR2 FQGTGA. CDR3 protein: CASAVGTNTGELFF. The CDR3 DNA reads as TGTGCCAGCGCGGTAGGCACGAACACCGGGGAGCTGTTTTTT.

This clone showed up just a few times. The rearrangement joins TRBV12-3 or TRBV12-4 to TRBJ1-5, with D possibly matching TRBD1 (6 bases). The CDR3 covers 12 residues. The V and J ends lost 8 bases and 7 bases respectively, with 12 bases between them. Here the CDR3 DNA reads TGTGCCAGCCACAGGGTTGGGCAGCCCCAGCATTTT. Its protein is CASHRVGQPQHF.

This clone was recorded a few times. J is TRBJ1-2 and V is TRBV6-5, with D possibly being TRBD1 (5 bases). The CDR3 consists of 13 residues. V lost 6 bases and J 5 bases, leaving 13 bases between the germline ends. Germline lookup yields CDR1 MNHEY and CDR2 SVGAGI. CDR3 nucleotide sequence: TGTGCCAGCAGCTACACCTCAGGGTATGGCTACACCTTC. As protein: CASSYTSGYGYTF.